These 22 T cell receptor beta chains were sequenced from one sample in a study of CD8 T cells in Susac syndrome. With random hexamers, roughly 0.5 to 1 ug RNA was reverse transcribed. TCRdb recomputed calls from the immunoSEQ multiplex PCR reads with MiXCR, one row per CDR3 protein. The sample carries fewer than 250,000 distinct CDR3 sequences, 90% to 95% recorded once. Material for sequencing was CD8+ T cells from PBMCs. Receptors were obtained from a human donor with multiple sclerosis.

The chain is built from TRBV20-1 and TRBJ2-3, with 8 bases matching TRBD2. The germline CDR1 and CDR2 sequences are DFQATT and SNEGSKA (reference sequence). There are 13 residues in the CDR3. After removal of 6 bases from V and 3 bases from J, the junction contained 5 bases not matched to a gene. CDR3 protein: CSALSGSTDTQYF. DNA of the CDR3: TGCAGTGCCCTGAGCGGGAGTACAGATACGCAGTATTTT.

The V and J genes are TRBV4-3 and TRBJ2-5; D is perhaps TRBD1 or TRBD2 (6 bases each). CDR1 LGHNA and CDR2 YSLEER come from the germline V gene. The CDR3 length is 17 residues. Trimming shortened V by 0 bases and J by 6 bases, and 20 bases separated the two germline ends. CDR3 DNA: TGCGCCAGCAGCCAAGAAGGGGCAGGGGCGCGGGGTCAGACCCAGTACTTC. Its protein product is CASSQEGAGARGQTQYF.

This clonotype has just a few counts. CDR3 amino acids: CASTPWGSNQPQHF. The CDR3 DNA sequence: TGTGCCAGTACCCCGTGGGGGAGTAATCAGCCCCAGCATTTT. This chain links TRBV19 with TRBJ1-5; tentative D call: TRBD1 (5 bases). Trimming removed 7 bases at V and 4 bases at J, with 14 bases between. The CDR3 runs to 14 residues. CDR1 and CDR2 from the germline V gene are LNHDA and SQIVND (reference sequence).

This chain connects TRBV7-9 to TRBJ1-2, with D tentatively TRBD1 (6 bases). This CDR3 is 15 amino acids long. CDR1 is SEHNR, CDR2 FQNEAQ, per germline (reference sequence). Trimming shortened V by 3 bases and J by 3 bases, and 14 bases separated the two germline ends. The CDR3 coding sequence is TGTGCCAGCAGCTTTCCTGAGCCAGGGGACTATGGCTACACCTTC. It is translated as CASSFPEPGDYGYTF.

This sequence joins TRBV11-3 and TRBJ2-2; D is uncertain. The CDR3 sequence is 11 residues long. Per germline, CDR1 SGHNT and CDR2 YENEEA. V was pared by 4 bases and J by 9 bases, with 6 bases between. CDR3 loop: CASSWRWELFF. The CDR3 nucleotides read TGTGCCAGCAGCTGGCGCTGGGAGCTGTTTTTT. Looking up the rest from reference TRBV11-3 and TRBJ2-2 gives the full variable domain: EAGVVQSPRYKIIEKKQPVAFWCNPISGHNTLYWYLQNLGQGPELLIRYENEEAVDDSQLPKDRFSAERLKGVDSTLKIQPAELGDSAVYLCASSWRWELFFGEGSRLTVL.

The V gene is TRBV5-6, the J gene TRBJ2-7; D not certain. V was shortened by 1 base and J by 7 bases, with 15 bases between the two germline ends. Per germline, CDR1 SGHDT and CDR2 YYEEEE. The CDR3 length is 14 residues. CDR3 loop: CASSLPALPGEQYF. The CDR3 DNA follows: TGTGCCAGCAGCTTGCCCGCCCTCCCTGGGGAGCAGTACTTC.

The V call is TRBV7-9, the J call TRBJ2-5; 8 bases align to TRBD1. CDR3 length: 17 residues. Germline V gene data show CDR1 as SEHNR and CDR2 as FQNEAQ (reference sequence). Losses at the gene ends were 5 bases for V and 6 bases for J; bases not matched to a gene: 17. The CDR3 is CASSPLPLDRAGKTQYF. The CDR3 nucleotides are TGTGCCAGCAGCCCACTGCCTCTGGACAGGGCGGGGAAGACCCAGTACTTC. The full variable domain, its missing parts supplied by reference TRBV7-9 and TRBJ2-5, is DTGVSQNPRHKITKRGQNVTFRCDPISEHNRLYWYRQTLGQGPEFLTYFQNEAQLEKSRLLSDRFSAERPKGSFSTLEIQRTEQGDSAMYLCASSPLPLDRAGKTQYFGPGTRLLVL.

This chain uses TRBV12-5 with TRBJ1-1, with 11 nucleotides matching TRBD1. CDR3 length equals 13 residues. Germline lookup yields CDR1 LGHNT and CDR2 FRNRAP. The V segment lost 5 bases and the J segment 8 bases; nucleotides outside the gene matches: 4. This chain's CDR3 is CASGQGTGGEAFF. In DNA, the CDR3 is TGTGCTAGTGGTCAAGGGACAGGGGGGGAAGCTTTCTTT.

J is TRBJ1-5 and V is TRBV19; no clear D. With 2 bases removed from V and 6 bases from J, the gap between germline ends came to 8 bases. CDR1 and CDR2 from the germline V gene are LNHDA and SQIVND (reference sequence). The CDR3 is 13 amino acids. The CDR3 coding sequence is TGTGCCAGTAGTATACCCCCTGGTCAGCCCCAGCATTTT. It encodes CASSIPPGQPQHF.

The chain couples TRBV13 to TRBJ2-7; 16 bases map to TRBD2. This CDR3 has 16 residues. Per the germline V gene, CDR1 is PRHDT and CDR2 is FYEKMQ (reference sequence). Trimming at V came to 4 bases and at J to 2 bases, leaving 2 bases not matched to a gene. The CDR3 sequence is CASSSGLAGGTYEQYF. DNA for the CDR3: TGTGCCAGCAGCTCGGGACTAGCGGGAGGGACCTACGAGCAGTACTTC. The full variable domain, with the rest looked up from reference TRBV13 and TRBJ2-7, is AAGVIQSPRHLIKEKRETATLKCYPIPRHDTVYWYQQGPGQDPQFLISFYEKMQSDKGSIPDRFSAQQFSDYHSELNMSSLELGDSALYFCASSSGLAGGTYEQYFGPGTRLTVT.

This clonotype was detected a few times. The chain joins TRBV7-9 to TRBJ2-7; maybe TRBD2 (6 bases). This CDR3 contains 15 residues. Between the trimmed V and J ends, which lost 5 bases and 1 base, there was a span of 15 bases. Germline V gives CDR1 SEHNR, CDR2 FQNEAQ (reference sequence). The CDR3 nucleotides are TGTGCCAGCAGCACGGGAGTAGCGACGTCCTACGAGCAGTACTTC. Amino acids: CASSTGVATSYEQYF. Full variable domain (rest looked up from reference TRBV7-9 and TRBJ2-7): DTGVSQNPRHKITKRGQNVTFRCDPISEHNRLYWYRQTLGQGPEFLTYFQNEAQLEKSRLLSDRFSAERPKGSFSTLEIQRTEQGDSAMYLCASSTGVATSYEQYFGPGTRLTVT.

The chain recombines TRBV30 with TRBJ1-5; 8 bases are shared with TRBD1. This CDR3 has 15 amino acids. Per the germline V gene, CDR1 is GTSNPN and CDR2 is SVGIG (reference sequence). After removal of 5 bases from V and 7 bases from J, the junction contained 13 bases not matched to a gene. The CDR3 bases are TGTGCCTGGGCCGATGCGGACAGGGTCGGACAGCCCCAGCATTTT. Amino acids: CAWADADRVGQPQHF. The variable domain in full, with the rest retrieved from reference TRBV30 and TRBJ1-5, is SQTIHQWPATLVQPVGSPLSLECTVEGTSNPNLYWYRQAAGRGLQLLFYSVGIGQISSEVPQNLSASRPQDRQFILSSKKLLLSDSGFYLCAWADADRVGQPQHFGDGTRLSIL.

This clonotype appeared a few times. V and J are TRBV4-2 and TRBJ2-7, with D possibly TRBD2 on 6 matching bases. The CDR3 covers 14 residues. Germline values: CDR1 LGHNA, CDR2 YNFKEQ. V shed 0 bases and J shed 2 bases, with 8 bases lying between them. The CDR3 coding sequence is TGTGCCAGCAGCCAAGATGCGGGACCCTACGAGCAGTACTTC. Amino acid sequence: CASSQDAGPYEQYF.

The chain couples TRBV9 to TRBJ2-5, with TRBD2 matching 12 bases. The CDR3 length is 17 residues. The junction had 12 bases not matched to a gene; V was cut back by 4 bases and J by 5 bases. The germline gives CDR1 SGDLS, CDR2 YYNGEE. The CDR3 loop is CASSPPTSGSDGETQYF. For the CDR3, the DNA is TGTGCCAGCAGCCCACCGACTAGCGGGAGTGATGGGGAGACCCAGTACTTC.

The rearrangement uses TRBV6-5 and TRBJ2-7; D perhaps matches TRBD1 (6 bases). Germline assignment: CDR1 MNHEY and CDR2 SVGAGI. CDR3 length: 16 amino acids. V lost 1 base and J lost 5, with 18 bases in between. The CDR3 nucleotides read TGTGCCAGCAGTTACTACTATACAGGGATTGTTCACGAGCAGTACTTC. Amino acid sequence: CASSYYYTGIVHEQYF.

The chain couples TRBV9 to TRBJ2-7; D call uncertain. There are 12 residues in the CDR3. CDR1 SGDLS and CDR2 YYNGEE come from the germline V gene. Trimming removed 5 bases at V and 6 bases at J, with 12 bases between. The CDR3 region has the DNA TGTGCCAGCAGTGCTACAATTGGCGAGCAGTACTTC. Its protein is CASSATIGEQYF.

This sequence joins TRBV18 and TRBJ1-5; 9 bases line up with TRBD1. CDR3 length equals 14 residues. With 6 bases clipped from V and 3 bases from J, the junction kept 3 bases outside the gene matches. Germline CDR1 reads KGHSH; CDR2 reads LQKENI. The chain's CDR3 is CASSRTGDNQPQHF. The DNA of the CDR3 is TGTGCCAGCTCCCGGACAGGGGACAATCAGCCCCAGCATTTT.

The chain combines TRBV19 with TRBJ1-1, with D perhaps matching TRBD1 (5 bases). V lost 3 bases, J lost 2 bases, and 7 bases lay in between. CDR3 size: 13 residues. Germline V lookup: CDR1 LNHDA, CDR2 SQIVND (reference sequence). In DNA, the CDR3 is TGTGCCAGTAGTATGGGGGATAACACTGAAGCTTTCTTT. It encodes CASSMGDNTEAFF.

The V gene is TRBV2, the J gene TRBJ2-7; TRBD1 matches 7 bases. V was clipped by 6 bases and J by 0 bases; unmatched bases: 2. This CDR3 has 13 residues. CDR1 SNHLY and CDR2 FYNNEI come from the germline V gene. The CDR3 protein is CASRGTDSYEQYF. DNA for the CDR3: TGTGCCAGCAGAGGGACAGACTCCTACGAGCAGTACTTC.

DNA of the CDR3: TGTGCCACCGCGCGGACCGAGGGGGAAGCTTTCTTT. Translated: CATARTEGEAFF. The J gene is TRBJ1-1, the V gene TRBV24-1; D is perhaps TRBD1 (5 bases). The germline V gene encodes CDR1 KGHDR and CDR2 SFDVKD. There are 12 residues in the CDR3. The ends were cut back, 9 bases at V and 8 bases at J, with 15 bases in the middle.

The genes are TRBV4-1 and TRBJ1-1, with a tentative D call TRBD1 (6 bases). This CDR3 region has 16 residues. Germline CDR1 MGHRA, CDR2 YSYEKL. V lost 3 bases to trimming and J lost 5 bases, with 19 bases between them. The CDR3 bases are TGCGCCAGCAGCCACGTTACCGGGGGGCTTGGGACTGAAGCTTTCTTT. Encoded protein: CASSHVTGGLGTEAFF.

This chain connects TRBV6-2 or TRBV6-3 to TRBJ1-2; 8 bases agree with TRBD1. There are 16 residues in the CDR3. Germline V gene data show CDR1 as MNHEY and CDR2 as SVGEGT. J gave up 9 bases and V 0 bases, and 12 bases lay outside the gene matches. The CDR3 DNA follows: TGTGCCAGCAGTTACTCAGACCTGGACAGGGCTTATAGCTACACCTTC. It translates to CASSYSDLDRAYSYTF.